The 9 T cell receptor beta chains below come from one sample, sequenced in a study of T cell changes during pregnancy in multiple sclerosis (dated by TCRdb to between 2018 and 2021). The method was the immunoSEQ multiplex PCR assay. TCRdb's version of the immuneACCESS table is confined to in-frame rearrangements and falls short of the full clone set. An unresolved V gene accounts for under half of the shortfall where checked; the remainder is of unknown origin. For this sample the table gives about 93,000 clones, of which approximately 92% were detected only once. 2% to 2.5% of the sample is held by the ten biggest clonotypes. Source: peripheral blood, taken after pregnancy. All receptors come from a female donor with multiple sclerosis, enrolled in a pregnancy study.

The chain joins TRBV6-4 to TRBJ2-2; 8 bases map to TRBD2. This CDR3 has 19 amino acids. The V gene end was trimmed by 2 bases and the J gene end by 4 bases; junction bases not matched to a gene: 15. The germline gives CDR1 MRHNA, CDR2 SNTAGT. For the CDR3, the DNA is TGTGCCAGCAGTGACGATCTTATTACGGGACTAGTGGCCACCGGGGAGCTGTTTTTT. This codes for CASSDDLITGLVATGELFF.

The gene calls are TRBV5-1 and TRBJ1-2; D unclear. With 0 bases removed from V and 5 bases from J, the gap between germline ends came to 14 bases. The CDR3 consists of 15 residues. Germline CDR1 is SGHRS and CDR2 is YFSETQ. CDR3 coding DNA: TGCGCCAGCAGCTTGGACGTCGCTTCGGGGTATGGCTACACCTTC. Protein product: CASSLDVASGYGYTF.

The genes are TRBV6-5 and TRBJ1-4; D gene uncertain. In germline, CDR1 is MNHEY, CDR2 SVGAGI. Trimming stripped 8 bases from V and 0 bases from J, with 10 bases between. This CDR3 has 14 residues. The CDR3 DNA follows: TGTGCCAGCCGGGATCACACAACTAATGAAAAACTGTTTTTT. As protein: CASRDHTTNEKLFF.

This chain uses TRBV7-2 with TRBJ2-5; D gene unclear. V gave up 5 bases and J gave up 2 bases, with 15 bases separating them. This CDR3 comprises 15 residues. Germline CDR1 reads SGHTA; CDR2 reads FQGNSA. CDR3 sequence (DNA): TGTGCCAGCAGCCATTCGGCGGCAGTGCAAGAGACCCAGTACTTC. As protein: CASSHSAAVQETQYF.

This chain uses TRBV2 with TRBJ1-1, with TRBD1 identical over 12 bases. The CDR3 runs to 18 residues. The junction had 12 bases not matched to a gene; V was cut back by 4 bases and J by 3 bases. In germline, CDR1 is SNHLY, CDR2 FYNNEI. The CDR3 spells CASSVGRDRGRADTEAFF. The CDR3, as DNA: TGTGCCAGCAGTGTTGGTAGGGACAGGGGGCGCGCGGACACTGAAGCTTTCTTT.

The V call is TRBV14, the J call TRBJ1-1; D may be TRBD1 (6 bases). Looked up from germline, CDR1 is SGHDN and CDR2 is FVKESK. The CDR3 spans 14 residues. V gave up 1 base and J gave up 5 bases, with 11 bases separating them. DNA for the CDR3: TGTGCCAGCAGCCAAGTCGAAAGGGGGACTGAAGCTTTCTTT. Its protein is CASSQVERGTEAFF.

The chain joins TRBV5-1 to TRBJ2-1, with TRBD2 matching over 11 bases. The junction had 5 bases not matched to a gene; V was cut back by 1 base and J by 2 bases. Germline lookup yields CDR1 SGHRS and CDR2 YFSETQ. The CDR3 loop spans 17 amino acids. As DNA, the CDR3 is TGCGCCAGCAGCTTGAGACTAGCGGGAAGGCCCTACAATGAGCAGTTCTTC. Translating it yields CASSLRLAGRPYNEQFF.

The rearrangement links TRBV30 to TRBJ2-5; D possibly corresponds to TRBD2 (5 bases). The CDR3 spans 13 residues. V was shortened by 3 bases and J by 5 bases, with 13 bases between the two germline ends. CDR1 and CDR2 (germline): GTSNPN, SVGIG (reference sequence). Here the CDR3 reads CAWSGVLRETQYF. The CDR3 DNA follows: TGTGCCTGGAGCGGGGTTCTGCGGGAGACCCAGTACTTC.

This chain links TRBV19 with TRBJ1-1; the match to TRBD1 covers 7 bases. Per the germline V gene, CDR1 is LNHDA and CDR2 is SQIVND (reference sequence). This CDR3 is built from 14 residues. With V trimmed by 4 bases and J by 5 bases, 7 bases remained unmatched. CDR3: CASSSYRGRTEAFF. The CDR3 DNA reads TGTGCCAGTAGTAGCTACAGGGGCCGGACTGAAGCTTTCTTT.